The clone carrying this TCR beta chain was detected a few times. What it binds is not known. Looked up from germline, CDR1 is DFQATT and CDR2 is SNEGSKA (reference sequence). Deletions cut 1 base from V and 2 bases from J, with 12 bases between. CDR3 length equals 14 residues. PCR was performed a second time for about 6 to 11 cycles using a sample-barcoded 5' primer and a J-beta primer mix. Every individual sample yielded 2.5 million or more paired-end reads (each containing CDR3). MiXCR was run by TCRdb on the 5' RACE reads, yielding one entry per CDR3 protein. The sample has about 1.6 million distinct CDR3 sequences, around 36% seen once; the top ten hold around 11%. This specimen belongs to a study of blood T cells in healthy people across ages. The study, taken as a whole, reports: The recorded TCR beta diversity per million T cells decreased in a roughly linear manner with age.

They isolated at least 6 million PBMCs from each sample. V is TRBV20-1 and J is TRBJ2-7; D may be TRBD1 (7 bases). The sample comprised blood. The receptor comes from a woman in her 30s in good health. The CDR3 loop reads CSARGGGGAYEQYF. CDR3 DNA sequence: TGCAGTGCTAGAGGAGGAGGGGGCGCCTACGAGCAGTACTTC.